One sample yielded the 21 T cell receptor beta chains listed below, sequenced in a study of long-term antiretroviral therapy in people with HIV. At survey level, the immunoSEQ assay was run in its v3.0 version. Measured with immunoSEQ multiplex PCR; TCRdb has only the in-frame clones, and not every one. Of 25,000 to 40,000 clones listed, nearly 90% were seen once; the top ten hold over 10%. The input for sequencing was unsorted PBMCs, taken 1.1 years after starting antiretroviral therapy. Source of these receptors: a man between 18 and 35 years old with HIV.

The chain couples TRBV6-5 to TRBJ1-6, with a possible D match to TRBD1 (6 bases). This CDR3 spans 16 amino acids. Trimming pared 2 bases from V and 10 bases from J, leaving 18 bases between. Germline loops: CDR1 MNHEY, CDR2 SVGAGI. The CDR3 spells CASSYRGADSGSPLHF. Written as DNA, the CDR3 is TGTGCCAGCAGTTACCGGGGAGCGGACAGTGGATCACCCCTCCACTTT.

This chain connects TRBV19 to TRBJ1-1, with D possibly being TRBD1 (5 bases). The CDR3 runs to 16 residues. CDR1 and CDR2 (germline): LNHDA, SQIVND (reference sequence). Trimming stripped 5 bases from V and 3 bases from J, with 19 bases between. Here the CDR3 reads CASSPFNHRSDTEAFF. The CDR3, as DNA: TGTGCCAGTAGTCCCTTCAACCACAGGTCGGACACTGAAGCTTTCTTT.

The V gene is TRBV13, the J gene TRBJ2-7, with D uncertain. V was shortened by 0 bases and J by 3 bases, with 15 bases between the two germline ends. The germline V gene has CDR1 PRHDT and CDR2 FYEKMQ (reference sequence). This CDR3 spans 16 amino acids. The CDR3 loop reads CASSLGAGQVVYEQYF. The CDR3, as DNA: TGTGCCAGCAGCTTAGGAGCCGGGCAGGTCGTCTACGAGCAGTACTTC.

J is TRBJ2-1 and V is TRBV4-3; no firm D call. The ends were cut back, 1 base at V and 0 bases at J, with 13 bases in the middle. The CDR3 runs 17 residues. Germline CDR1 reads LGHNA; CDR2 reads YSLEER. The CDR3 reads CASSQGGPQSSYNEQFF. Here the CDR3 DNA reads TGCGCCAGCAGCCAAGGGGGTCCTCAGAGCTCCTACAATGAGCAGTTCTTC.

CDR3 amino acids: CASSPRTSGGLNEQFF. The DNA for the CDR3 is TGTGCCAGCAGCCCCCGGACTAGCGGGGGCCTCAATGAGCAGTTCTTC. V usage is TRBV7-9 and J usage is TRBJ2-1, with 13 bases lining up with TRBD2. CDR1 SEHNR and CDR2 FQNEAQ come from the germline V gene (reference sequence). V shed 5 bases, J shed 6 bases, and the junction held 7 bases outside the gene matches. This CDR3 comprises 16 residues. Using reference TRBV7-9 and TRBJ2-1 for the parts outside the CDR3, the full variable domain is DTGVSQNPRHKITKRGQNVTFRCDPISEHNRLYWYRQTLGQGPEFLTYFQNEAQLEKSRLLSDRFSAERPKGSFSTLEIQRTEQGDSAMYLCASSPRTSGGLNEQFFGPGTRLTVL.

This rearrangement joins TRBV25-1 to TRBJ1-1; a possible D gene is TRBD1 (5 bases). Germline values: CDR1 MGHDK, CDR2 SYGVNS. The CDR3 contains 15 residues. The V end was cut by 1 base, the J end by 7 bases, with 16 bases between. CDR3: CASSEWGGLGNEAFF. The CDR3 DNA follows: TGTGCCAGCAGTGAATGGGGCGGTCTGGGTAATGAAGCTTTCTTT.

This rearrangement joins TRBV5-1 to TRBJ2-3; maybe TRBD2 (5 bases). V lost 2 bases, J lost 0 bases, and 13 bases lay in between. Germline CDR1 SGHRS, CDR2 YFSETQ. The CDR3 runs to 16 residues. CDR3 residues: CASSFSPLGSTDTQYF. The CDR3 coding sequence is TGCGCCAGCAGCTTTAGCCCACTAGGCAGCACAGATACGCAGTATTTT. Full variable domain (rest looked up from reference TRBV5-1 and TRBJ2-3): KAGVTQTPRYLIKTRGQQVTLSCSPISGHRSVSWYQQTPGQGLQFLFEYFSETQRNKGNFPGRFSGRQFSNSRSEMNVSTLELGDSALYLCASSFSPLGSTDTQYFGPGTRLTVL.

Only a few counts were recorded for this clone. The genes are TRBV9 and TRBJ2-1; no firm D call. The ends were cut back, 0 bases at V and 10 bases at J, with 8 bases in the middle. This CDR3 contains 12 residues. Germline V lookup: CDR1 SGDLS, CDR2 YYNGEE. The CDR3 coding sequence is TGTGCCAGCAGCGTAGGGGCGCAGGAGCAGTTCTTC. The encoded protein is CASSVGAQEQFF.

CDR3 in DNA: TGTGCCAGCAGTTCCGCCAGCTCCAATCAGCCCCAGCATTTT. Its translation: CASSSASSNQPQHF. V and J are TRBV28 and TRBJ1-5; D is uncertain. The V gene lost 4 bases and the J gene lost 3 bases, with 10 bases spanning the gap. Germline loops: CDR1 MDHEN, CDR2 SYDVKM. The CDR3 has 14 amino acids.

J is TRBJ2-2 and V is TRBV18; D might be TRBD1 (6 bases). The ends were cut back, 2 bases at V and 6 bases at J, with 16 bases in the middle. CDR3 length equals 16 residues. Germline V gene lookup returns CDR1 KGHSH and CDR2 LQKENI. The CDR3 protein is CASSPRTGLLPGELFF. CDR3 nucleotide sequence: TGTGCCAGCTCACCAAGAACAGGGCTTCTACCCGGGGAGCTGTTTTTT. The full variable domain, with the rest looked up from reference TRBV18 and TRBJ2-2, is NAGVMQNPRHLVRRRGQEARLRCSPMKGHSHVYWYRQLPEEGLKFMVYLQKENIIDESGMPKERFSAEFPKEGPSILRIQQVVRGDSAAYFCASSPRTGLLPGELFFGEGSRLTVL.

The chain couples TRBV30 to TRBJ1-1; 8 bases are shared with TRBD1. Germline CDR1 is GTSNPN and CDR2 is SVGIG (reference sequence). V dropped 5 bases and J dropped 5; count of bases not matched to a gene: 1. The CDR3 runs to 11 residues. In DNA form, the CDR3 reads TGTGCCTGGGACAGGGGTACTGAAGCTTTCTTT. Amino acid sequence: CAWDRGTEAFF. The variable domain in full, with the rest retrieved from reference TRBV30 and TRBJ1-1, is SQTIHQWPATLVQPVGSPLSLECTVEGTSNPNLYWYRQAAGRGLQLLFYSVGIGQISSEVPQNLSASRPQDRQFILSSKKLLLSDSGFYLCAWDRGTEAFFGQGTRLTVV.

The gene calls are TRBV4-2 and TRBJ2-7; D gene ambiguous. Trimming took 3 bases from V and 6 from J, leaving 18 bases between them. Germline CDR1 and CDR2: LGHNA and YNFKEQ. CDR3 length equals 15 residues. The CDR3, as DNA: TGTGCCAGCAGCCACCCCGAAAGGCCCCTCAGCGAGCAGTACTTC. Protein: CASSHPERPLSEQYF.

This clone was seen only once. This chain links TRBV19 with TRBJ2-5, with 8 bases matching TRBD2. Germline CDR1 and CDR2: LNHDA and SQIVND (reference sequence). V lost 5 bases and J lost 1; bases outside the gene matches: 3. The CDR3 is 14 residues long. DNA of the CDR3: TGTGCCAGTAGTCTCACTAGCGGCCAAGAGACCCAGTACTTC. This encodes CASSLTSGQETQYF.

This chain joins TRBV25-1 and TRBJ2-3; 7 nucleotides match TRBD2. Germline V CDR1 and CDR2: MGHDK, SYGVNS. V was clipped by 1 base and J by 5 bases; unmatched bases: 3. CDR3 size: 14 residues. The CDR3 reads CASSELREVDTQYF. The CDR3 region has the DNA TGTGCCAGCAGTGAATTACGGGAGGTAGATACGCAGTATTTT. The full variable domain, completed using reference TRBV25-1 and TRBJ2-3, is EADIYQTPRYLVIGTGKKITLECSQTMGHDKMYWYQQDPGMELHLIHYSYGVNSTEKGDLSSESTVSRIRTEHFPLTLESARPSHTSQYLCASSELREVDTQYFGPGTRLTVL.

Only one count was recorded for this clone. CDR3 DNA sequence: TGTGCCAGCAGCCTGGGGGGGTCCCGATACGAGCAGTACTTC. It specifies CASSLGGSRYEQYF. The rearrangement links TRBV5-6 to TRBJ2-7; 7 bases map to TRBD2. The CDR3 has 14 residues. V lost 4 bases, J lost 4 bases, and 8 bases stayed unmatched. The V gene's germline CDR1 is SGHDT and CDR2 YYEEEE.

The chain joins TRBV2 to TRBJ2-7; D unclear. Trimming cost V 11 bases and J 2 bases, with 16 bases left between them. The CDR3 is 13 residues long. Germline loops: CDR1 SNHLY, CDR2 FYNNEI. CDR3 in DNA: TGTGCCCTAACCCCAGGACCTACCTACGAGCAGTACTTC. It translates to CALTPGPTYEQYF.

CDR3 protein: CASSGTGVKGEKLFF. CDR3 DNA sequence: TGTGCCAGCAGCGGGACAGGGGTCAAGGGTGAAAAACTGTTTTTT. The chain joins TRBV9 to TRBJ1-4, with 9 bases lining up with TRBD1. The junction had 7 bases not matched to a gene; V was cut back by 3 bases and J by 7 bases. The CDR3 extends over 15 amino acids. Per the germline V gene, CDR1 is SGDLS and CDR2 is YYNGEE.

The chain links TRBV7-2 to TRBJ1-1; tentative D call: TRBD1 (6 bases). Germline CDR1 reads SGHTA; CDR2 reads FQGNSA. The ends were cut back, 5 bases at V and 1 base at J, with 11 bases in the middle. CDR3 length equals 14 residues. The CDR3 protein is CASSPWGRNTEAFF. Written as DNA, the CDR3 is TGTGCCAGCAGCCCTTGGGGGCGGAACACTGAAGCTTTCTTT.

V gene TRBV10-3 combines with J gene TRBJ1-2; D unresolved. The CDR3 contains 14 residues. Trimming left V 0 bases short and J 8 bases short, with 13 bases between. Germline V gives CDR1 ENHRY, CDR2 SYGVKD. In DNA form, the CDR3 reads TGTGCCATCAGTGAGTCGAAACTCCAAGACGGCTACACCTTC. Encoded protein: CAISESKLQDGYTF.

Comments on this clone: The identical CDR3 is also encoded by other nucleotide sequences in the sample. This rearrangement joins TRBV27 to TRBJ1-5; D is uncertain. Between the trimmed V and J ends, which lost 0 bases and 7 bases, there was a span of 7 bases. The CDR3 is 13 amino acids. Germline V gives CDR1 MNHEY, CDR2 SMNVEV (reference sequence). CDR3 sequence: CASSLSGRQPQHF. CDR3 in DNA: TGTGCCAGCAGTTTATCCGGCAGGCAGCCCCAGCATTTT.

CDR3 coding DNA: TGTGCCAGCAGCTTAGGGGCAGGGGGGGAGACCCAGTACTTC. Amino acids: CASSLGAGGETQYF. The rearrangement links TRBV7-6 to TRBJ2-5; D is perhaps TRBD1 (7 bases). From germline, CDR1 is SGHVS and CDR2 FNYEAQ. V dropped 1 base and J dropped 5 bases, with 11 bases sitting between them. The CDR3 consists of 14 residues.